A single sample gave rise to the 2 T cell receptor beta chains below, sequenced in a study of cytomegalovirus exposure and HLA in healthy donors. Measured with immunoSEQ multiplex PCR; TCRdb has only the in-frame clones, and not every one. The sample has fewer than 350,000 clones; approximately 88% are singletons. The sample taken for sequencing was PBMCs. These receptors were taken from a young woman in good health and CMV-seronegative.

The rearrangement joins TRBV7-3 to TRBJ2-6, with D possibly being TRBD2 (6 bases). CDR1 is SGHTA, CDR2 FQGTGA, per germline. V lost 7 bases, J lost 4 bases, and 14 bases lay in between. The CDR3 loop spans 15 amino acids. The CDR3 loop is CASTNGGSGANVLTF. The DNA of the CDR3 is TGTGCCAGCACCAATGGGGGGTCAGGGGCCAACGTCCTGACTTTC.

The count of this clone is one. The rearrangement joins TRBV2 to TRBJ2-1; TRBD2 matches at 7 bases. Per germline, CDR1 SNHLY and CDR2 FYNNEI. Trimming took 5 bases from V and 2 from J; bases not matched to a gene: 9. The CDR3 contains 16 residues. This CDR3 is CASSHMSGITYNEQFF. The CDR3, as DNA: TGTGCCAGCAGTCACATGAGCGGGATCACCTACAATGAGCAGTTCTTC.